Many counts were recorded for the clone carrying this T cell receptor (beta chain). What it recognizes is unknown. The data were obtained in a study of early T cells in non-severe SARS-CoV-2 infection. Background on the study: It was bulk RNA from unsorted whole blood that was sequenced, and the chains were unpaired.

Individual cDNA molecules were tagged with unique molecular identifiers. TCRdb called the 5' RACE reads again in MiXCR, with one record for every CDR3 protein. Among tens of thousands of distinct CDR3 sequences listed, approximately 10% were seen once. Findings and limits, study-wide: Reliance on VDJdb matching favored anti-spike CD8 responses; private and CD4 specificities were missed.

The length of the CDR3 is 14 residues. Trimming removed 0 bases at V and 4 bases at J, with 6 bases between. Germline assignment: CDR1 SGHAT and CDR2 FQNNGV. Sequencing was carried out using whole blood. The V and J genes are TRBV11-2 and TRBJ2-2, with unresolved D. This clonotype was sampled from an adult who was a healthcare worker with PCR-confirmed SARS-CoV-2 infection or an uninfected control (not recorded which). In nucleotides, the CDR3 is TGTGCCAGCAGCTTAGATCCAGCCACCGGGGAGCTGTTTTTT. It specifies CASSLDPATGELFF.